The 23 T cell receptor beta chains reported below all come from one sample, sequenced in a study of shared clonotypes between healthy human individuals. Produced via immunoSEQ multiplex PCR; TCRdb's table is partial and in-frame only. The sample has hundreds of thousands of clones; approximately 97% are singletons. The specimen sequenced was naive CD4+ T cells sorted from blood. Subset denoted: CD45RA+ positively selected. These receptors were collected from a woman between 25 and 40 years old in good health.

The J gene is TRBJ2-2, the V gene TRBV9; either TRBD1 or TRBD2 may fit D (5 bases each). The germline gives CDR1 SGDLS, CDR2 YYNGEE. The length of the CDR3 is 15 residues. V was shortened by 0 bases and J by 5 bases, with 11 bases between the two germline ends. Here the CDR3 DNA reads TGTGCCAGCAGCGTAGCTACATGGGGGACCGGGGAGCTGTTTTTT. This encodes CASSVATWGTGELFF.

V gene TRBV28 combines with J gene TRBJ1-1; the D is unclear. The CDR3 totals 14 residues. Between the trimmed V and J ends, which lost 7 bases and 0 bases, there was a span of 12 bases. Germline values: CDR1 MDHEN, CDR2 SYDVKM. The CDR3 nucleotides are TGTGCCAGCACGGAGGGAGGATTGAACACTGAAGCTTTCTTT. Translating gives CASTEGGLNTEAFF.

V gene TRBV11-3 combines with J gene TRBJ2-1, with D perhaps matching TRBD2 (5 bases). The CDR3 is 13 residues long. CDR1 and CDR2 from the germline V gene are SGHNT and YENEEA. V lost 5 bases and J lost 7, with 12 bases in between. The CDR3 region is CASSHRPGNEQFF. CDR3 sequence (DNA): TGTGCCAGCAGCCATAGGCCGGGAAATGAGCAGTTCTTC.

About this clone itself: Within the sample, other DNA sequences also encode this same CDR3. The V call is TRBV5-1, the J call TRBJ1-1; D is uncertain. Deletions cut 0 bases from V and 5 bases from J, with 8 bases between. CDR1 and CDR2 from the germline V gene are SGHRS and YFSETQ. The CDR3 runs 13 residues. CDR3 coding DNA: TGCGCCAGCAGCTTGGAATCGCGGACTGAAGCTTTCTTT. Translating gives CASSLESRTEAFF.

This clone was recorded once. The gene calls are TRBV5-8 and TRBJ2-1, with TRBD2 identical over 7 bases. Germline values: CDR1 SGHTS, CDR2 YDEGEE. The trim removed 3 bases at V and 9 bases at J, leaving 9 bases unmatched. This CDR3 contains 14 residues. Here the CDR3 DNA reads TGTGCCAGCAGCTCAACGGGGAGGGTCGCTGAGCAGTTCTTC. Its protein product is CASSSTGRVAEQFF.

This chain joins TRBV5-1 and TRBJ2-6, with 7 nucleotides matching TRBD1. CDR3 length: 15 residues. Trimming removed 4 bases from V and 0 bases from J; junction bases left unmatched: 1. Germline V gene data show CDR1 as SGHRS and CDR2 as YFSETQ. The CDR3 here is CASSGTDSGANVLTF. The CDR3 DNA sequence: TGCGCCAGCAGCGGGACAGACTCTGGGGCCAACGTCCTGACTTTC.

The chain recombines TRBV28 with TRBJ2-7; the match to TRBD1 covers 9 bases. V shed 5 bases, J shed 0 bases, and the junction held 11 bases outside the gene matches. This CDR3 has 17 residues. CDR1 is MDHEN, CDR2 SYDVKM, per germline. CDR3 sequence reads: CASSSTGTGFSSYEQYF. The CDR3 DNA sequence: TGTGCCAGCAGTAGCACCGGGACAGGGTTCAGCTCCTACGAGCAGTACTTC.

The rearrangement uses TRBV28 and TRBJ1-1, with D perhaps TRBD1 (6 bases). Trimming took 1 base from V and 10 from J, leaving 19 bases between them. Germline CDR1 MDHEN, CDR2 SYDVKM. The CDR3 extends over 15 amino acids. CDR3 in DNA: TGTGCCAGCAGTTTATTTCGGGGGGCACTCGCTCGAGCTTTCTTT. This encodes CASSLFRGALARAFF.

The chain uses TRBV7-3 and TRBJ2-7; 8 nucleotides line up with TRBD1. Per the germline V gene, CDR1 is SGHTA and CDR2 is FQGTGA. This CDR3 comprises 14 residues. Unmatched junction bases numbered 5, after V lost 5 bases and J lost 2 bases. The CDR3 DNA reads TGTGCCAGCAGCCCAGGACAGGGTACCTACGAGCAGTACTTC. Residues: CASSPGQGTYEQYF.

The chain joins TRBV6-6 to TRBJ1-2, with a tentative D call TRBD1 (6 bases). Trimming took 3 bases from V and 4 from J, leaving 12 bases between them. CDR3 length equals 14 residues. The germline V gene encodes CDR1 MNHNY and CDR2 SVGAGI (reference sequence). The CDR3 spells CASSYQGQTYGYTF. CDR3 nucleotides: TGTGCCAGCAGTTATCAGGGACAAACCTATGGCTACACCTTC.

The V gene is TRBV28, the J gene TRBJ2-7, with a possible D match to TRBD2 (5 bases). Trimming took off 1 base at V and 0 bases at J, with 16 bases between the two ends. There are 17 residues in the CDR3. Per the germline V gene, CDR1 is MDHEN and CDR2 is SYDVKM. The CDR3 region has the DNA TGTGCCAGCAGTTTATATCAGAGGGAGTCGGGCTCCTACGAGCAGTACTTC. This translates into CASSLYQRESGSYEQYF.

V gene TRBV5-1 combines with J gene TRBJ1-2, with a tentative D call TRBD1 (6 bases). Trimming pared 1 base from V and 4 bases from J, leaving 11 bases between. The germline V gene has CDR1 SGHRS and CDR2 YFSETQ. CDR3 length: 14 amino acids. Written as DNA, the CDR3 is TGCGCCAGCAGCTTGAACAGGGACGCCTATGGCTACACCTTC. This sequence encodes CASSLNRDAYGYTF.

This chain links TRBV5-4 with TRBJ2-7, with D tentatively TRBD2 (6 bases). CDR3 length: 16 amino acids. The germline CDR1 and CDR2 sequences are SGHNT and YYREEE (reference sequence). Deletions cut 1 base from V and 6 bases from J, with 20 bases between. The CDR3 loop is CASSLRPGALAGEQYF. DNA of the CDR3: TGTGCCAGCAGCTTGAGACCGGGAGCCCTGGCGGGCGAGCAGTACTTC.

This chain's CDR3 is CASTRGQRAFF. The CDR3 DNA reads as TGTGCCAGCACCCGGGGACAGCGGGCTTTCTTT. The V call is TRBV2, the J call TRBJ1-1; 7 positions agree with TRBD1. Germline CDR1 and CDR2: SNHLY and FYNNEI. V lost 7 bases and J lost 11; bases outside the gene matches: 7. The length of the CDR3 is 11 residues.

This chain links TRBV11-2 with TRBJ2-1; D remains ambiguous. There are 12 residues in the CDR3. In germline, CDR1 is SGHAT, CDR2 FQNNGV. With 4 bases removed from V and 10 bases from J, the gap between germline ends came to 11 bases. CDR3 DNA sequence: TGTGCCAGCAGCTGGACGATCGGGGAGCAGTTCTTC. Protein: CASSWTIGEQFF.

The chain couples TRBV11-2 to TRBJ2-5; 14 bases align to TRBD2. The DNA end is a closer match to TRBJ2-7, so the J assignment may be wrong. Germline loops: CDR1 SGHAT, CDR2 FQNNGV. The CDR3 is made up of 15 amino acids. The CDR3 reads CASSLGTSGRGEQYF. In DNA form, the CDR3 reads TGTGCCAGCAGCCTGGGGACTAGCGGGAGAGGCGAGCAGTACTTC.

The chain recombines TRBV28 with TRBJ2-4; a weak D match, TRBD2 (6 bases). This CDR3 has 17 amino acids. Trimming stripped 5 bases from V and 0 bases from J, with 17 bases between. CDR1 MDHEN and CDR2 SYDVKM come from the germline V gene. In DNA form, the CDR3 reads TGTGCCAGCAGTCACCCCGGGAGTGGGGAAGCCAAAAACATTCAGTACTTC. Translating gives CASSHPGSGEAKNIQYF.

V is TRBV19 and J is TRBJ2-1; 9 bases match TRBD2. This CDR3 contains 14 residues. With V trimmed by 1 base and J by 10 bases, 5 bases remained unmatched. The germline gives CDR1 LNHDA, CDR2 SQIVND (reference sequence). This chain's CDR3 is CASSIGSSGVEQFF. The DNA of the CDR3 is TGTGCCAGTAGTATAGGGTCTAGCGGGGTCGAGCAGTTCTTC.

This sequence joins TRBV6-6 and TRBJ2-5; maybe TRBD2 (6 bases). V was pared by 6 bases and J by 3 bases, with 11 bases between. This CDR3 contains 13 residues. In germline, CDR1 is MNHNY, CDR2 SVGAGI (reference sequence). The CDR3 protein is CASSRTGEETQYF. The CDR3 bases are TGTGCCAGCAGCCGGACGGGGGAAGAGACCCAGTACTTC.

The chain combines TRBV27 with TRBJ2-7; D is perhaps TRBD1 (6 bases). V shed 8 bases and J shed 1 base, with 15 bases lying between them. The CDR3 covers 14 residues. CDR1 is MNHEY, CDR2 SMNVEV, per germline (reference sequence). This CDR3 reads CASGQGYRSYEQYF. CDR3 bases: TGTGCCAGCGGTCAGGGGTATAGGTCCTACGAGCAGTACTTC.

The V and J genes are TRBV5-5 and TRBJ2-7, with TRBD1 matching 8 bases. This CDR3 region has 15 residues. The V segment lost 3 bases and the J segment 4 bases; nucleotides outside the gene matches: 9. Germline V gene sequence: CDR1 SGHKS, CDR2 YYEKEE (reference sequence). CDR3 bases: TGTGCCAGCAGCTCCTCAGGGGGCGCTAAGTACGAGCAGTACTTC. Its translation: CASSSSGGAKYEQYF.

The chain links TRBV10-2 to TRBJ2-4, with D possibly being TRBD2 (8 bases). The V end was cut by 8 bases, the J end by 9 bases, with 23 bases between. The CDR3 loop spans 15 amino acids. Per the germline V gene, CDR1 is WSHSY and CDR2 is SAAADI. CDR3 DNA: TGCGCCAGCTCTGAACAGGGGCTAGCGGGTCGCATTCAGTACTTC. It specifies CASSEQGLAGRIQYF.

The chain employs TRBV28 and TRBJ2-4; TRBD2 matches at 7 bases. CDR3 length: 18 amino acids. Germline V gene data show CDR1 as MDHEN and CDR2 as SYDVKM. Trimming cost V 5 bases and J 1 base; bases outside gene matches: 14. CDR3 sequence reads: CASSPAGANSKAKNIQYF. The CDR3 bases are TGTGCCAGCAGTCCGGCGGGAGCGAATTCGAAGGCCAAAAACATTCAGTACTTC.